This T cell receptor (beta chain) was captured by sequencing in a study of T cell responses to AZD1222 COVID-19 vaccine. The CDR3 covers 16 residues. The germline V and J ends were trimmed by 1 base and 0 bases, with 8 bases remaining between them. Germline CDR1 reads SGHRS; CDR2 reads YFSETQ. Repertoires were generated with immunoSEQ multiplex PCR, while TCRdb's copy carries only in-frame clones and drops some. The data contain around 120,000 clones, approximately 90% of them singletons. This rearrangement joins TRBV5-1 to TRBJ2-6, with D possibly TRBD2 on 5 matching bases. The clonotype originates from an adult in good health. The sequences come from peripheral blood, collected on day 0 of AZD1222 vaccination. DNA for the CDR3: TGCGCCAGCAGCTTGTTTCGGGACTCTGGGGCCAACGTCCTGACTTTC. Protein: CASSLFRDSGANVLTF.